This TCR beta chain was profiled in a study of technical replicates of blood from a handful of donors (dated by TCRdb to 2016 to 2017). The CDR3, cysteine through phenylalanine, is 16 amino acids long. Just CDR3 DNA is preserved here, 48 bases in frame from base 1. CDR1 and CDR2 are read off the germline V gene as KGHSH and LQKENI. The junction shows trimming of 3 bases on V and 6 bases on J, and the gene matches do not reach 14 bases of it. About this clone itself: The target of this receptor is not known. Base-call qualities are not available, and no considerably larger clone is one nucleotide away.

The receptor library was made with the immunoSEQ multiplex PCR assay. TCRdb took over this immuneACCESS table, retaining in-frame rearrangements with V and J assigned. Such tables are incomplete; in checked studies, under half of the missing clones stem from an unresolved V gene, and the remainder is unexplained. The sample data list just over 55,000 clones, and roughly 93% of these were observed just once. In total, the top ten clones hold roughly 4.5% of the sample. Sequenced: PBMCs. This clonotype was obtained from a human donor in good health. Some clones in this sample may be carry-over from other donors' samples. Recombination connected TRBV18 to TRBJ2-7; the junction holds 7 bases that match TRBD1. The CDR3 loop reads CASSPPYGTESSEQYF. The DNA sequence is TGTGCCAGCTCACCTCCCTACGGGACAGAGAGCAGCGAGCAGTACTTC.